Following are 9 T cell receptor beta chains from one sample sequenced in a study of shared clonotypes between healthy human individuals. TCRdb's table, derived via immunoSEQ multiplex PCR, lists solely in-frame clones and lacks some. The sample contains millions of clones, over 85% of which appear only once. The sequencing input was naive CD4+ T cells from PBMCs. Indicated subset: CD45RA+ positively selected. Receptor source: a young man in good health. Some clones in this sample may be carry-over from other donors' samples.

Only one count was recorded for this clone. V usage is TRBV28 and J usage is TRBJ2-3, with D hard to call. Deletions cut 7 bases from V and 2 bases from J, with 10 bases between. Germline V gene sequence: CDR1 MDHEN, CDR2 SYDVKM. CDR3 length: 13 residues. The CDR3 is CASIGSPTDTQYF. The CDR3 nucleotides read TGTGCCAGCATCGGCAGCCCCACAGATACGCAGTATTTT.

V and J are TRBV5-1 and TRBJ2-1; 8 positions match TRBD2. The CDR3 has 16 amino acids. Germline V lookup: CDR1 SGHRS, CDR2 YFSETQ. The V segment lost 0 bases and the J segment 9 bases; nucleotides outside the gene matches: 11. The CDR3 here is CASSLAGREAAPEQFF. The CDR3 bases are TGCGCCAGCAGCTTGGCGGGGCGGGAGGCGGCGCCTGAGCAGTTCTTC.

V and J are TRBV14 and TRBJ2-5; D is unresolved. Trimming took 4 bases from V and 5 from J, leaving 14 bases between them. Germline loops: CDR1 SGHDN, CDR2 FVKESK. The CDR3 sequence is 14 residues long. CDR3 residues: CASSPVGVDETQYF. The DNA for the CDR3 is TGTGCCAGCAGCCCGGTTGGGGTGGATGAGACCCAGTACTTC.

This sequence joins TRBV5-1 and TRBJ1-3; D gene unclear. This CDR3 region has 18 residues. Germline V gives CDR1 SGHRS, CDR2 YFSETQ. V was pared by 1 base and J by 2 bases, with 19 bases between. This CDR3 reads CASSLWEGRIEAGNTIYF. The CDR3 nucleotides read TGCGCCAGCAGCTTGTGGGAGGGCAGGATAGAGGCTGGAAACACCATATATTTT. Filled out from reference TRBV5-1 and TRBJ1-3, the complete variable domain reads KAGVTQTPRYLIKTRGQQVTLSCSPISGHRSVSWYQQTPGQGLQFLFEYFSETQRNKGNFPGRFSGRQFSNSRSEMNVSTLELGDSALYLCASSLWEGRIEAGNTIYFGEGSWLTVV.

This clone has just one count. The chain is built from TRBV10-3 and TRBJ1-1; tentative D call: TRBD1 (6 bases). Trimming removed 0 bases at V and 0 bases at J, with 11 bases between. The CDR3 has 16 residues. From germline, CDR1 is ENHRY and CDR2 SYGVKD. The CDR3 region is CAISESSGTLNTEAFF. For the CDR3, the DNA is TGTGCCATCAGTGAGTCCTCCGGGACACTGAACACTGAAGCTTTCTTT.

This clone was counted once. At the DNA level, this CDR3 is encoded by other sequences in the same sample as well. The CDR3 is CASSLEGLGEKLFF. The CDR3 DNA is TGCGCCAGCAGCTTAGAGGGGTTAGGGGAAAAACTGTTTTTT. V and J are TRBV5-1 and TRBJ1-4, with D perhaps matching TRBD1 (5 bases). The CDR3 loop spans 14 amino acids. V was pared by 2 bases and J by 8 bases, with 13 bases between. Looked up from germline, CDR1 is SGHRS and CDR2 is YFSETQ. Full variable domain (rest looked up from reference TRBV5-1 and TRBJ1-4): KAGVTQTPRYLIKTRGQQVTLSCSPISGHRSVSWYQQTPGQGLQFLFEYFSETQRNKGNFPGRFSGRQFSNSRSEMNVSTLELGDSALYLCASSLEGLGEKLFFGSGTQLSVL.

The chain has TRBV9 and TRBJ2-5; tentatively, D is TRBD1 (5 bases). The V end was cut by 3 bases, the J end by 2 bases, with 8 bases between. Germline CDR1 and CDR2: SGDLS and YYNGEE. CDR3 length: 13 residues. The CDR3 is CASSGQFQETQYF. The CDR3 region has the DNA TGTGCCAGCAGCGGACAGTTTCAAGAGACCCAGTACTTC.

The chain is built from TRBV5-1 and TRBJ2-2, with 14 positions matching TRBD2. In germline, CDR1 is SGHRS, CDR2 YFSETQ. The trim removed 1 base at V and 4 bases at J, leaving 3 bases unmatched. This CDR3 comprises 17 residues. This CDR3 is CASSLLTSGRGTGELFF. The CDR3 region has the DNA TGCGCCAGCAGCTTGCTGACTAGCGGGAGGGGCACCGGGGAGCTGTTTTTT.

This clone is a singleton in its sample. V gene TRBV4-3 combines with J gene TRBJ1-2; D perhaps matches TRBD1 (5 bases). There are 14 residues in the CDR3. V lost 0 bases, J lost 4 bases, and 9 bases lay in between. The germline gives CDR1 LGHNA, CDR2 YSLEER. CDR3 residues: CASSQDSGFYGYTF. CDR3 sequence (DNA): TGCGCCAGCAGCCAAGATTCAGGGTTCTATGGCTACACCTTC.